Below, 25 T cell receptor beta chains from the same sample are listed, as sequenced in a study of post-analysis software for immune sequencing data. General study points: Elevated frequency relative to controls characterized four or five TRBV segments in patients, TRBV5-6, TRBV5-1 and TRBV20-1 among them.

No antigens are known for them. cDNA libraries for TCR beta contained unique molecular identifiers. One entry per CDR3 protein, called by TCRdb with MiXCR from the PCR reads. There are more than 500,000 distinct CDR3 sequences in the sample; approximately 31% occur only once, and 5% to 6% lies in the top ten. Sequenced input: blood. All receptors derive from a girl younger than 18 with multiple sclerosis.

This clonotype was observed a handful of times. The chain has TRBV29-1 and TRBJ2-1; 7 bases fit TRBD2. V lost 6 bases to trimming and J lost 9 bases; unmatched junction nucleotides: 11. Looked up from germline, CDR1 is SQVTM and CDR2 is ANQGSEA. The CDR3 loop spans 13 amino acids. The CDR3 DNA sequence: TGCAGCGTCGCCGGACTAGTAGGGGTTGAGCAGTTCTTC. Amino acids: CSVAGLVGVEQFF.

This clonotype was recorded a few times. V is TRBV7-9 and J is TRBJ2-7; possibly TRBD1 for D (7 bases). The CDR3 spans 14 residues. Germline V gene data show CDR1 as SEHNR and CDR2 as FQNEAQ (reference sequence). The V gene lost 5 bases and the J gene lost 4 bases, with 15 bases spanning the gap. As DNA, the CDR3 is TGTGCCAGCAGCGGAGGGGGCGCGGCTTACGAGCAGTACTTC. Translation: CASSGGGAAYEQYF.

The chain carries TRBV7-9 and TRBJ2-7, with D perhaps matching TRBD1 (6 bases). Germline CDR1 and CDR2: SEHNR and FQNEAQ (reference sequence). The CDR3 totals 12 residues. The germline V and J ends were trimmed by 7 bases and 2 bases, with 9 bases remaining between them. CDR3 DNA sequence: TGTGCCAGCATCGGACAGACCTACGAGCAGTACTTC. This translates into CASIGQTYEQYF.

The V gene is TRBV5-1, the J gene TRBJ1-2; 7 bases agree with TRBD1. This CDR3 is built from 16 residues. CDR1 is SGHRS and CDR2 is YFSETQ in the germline V gene. The junction had 9 bases not matched to a gene; V was cut back by 2 bases and J by 2 bases. Written as DNA, the CDR3 is TGCGCCAGCAGCTTCGAACCGACAGGGACGAACTATGGCTACACCTTC. Its protein is CASSFEPTGTNYGYTF.

This clonotype was counted only a few times. The V call is TRBV10-1, the J call TRBJ2-5, with 9 bases fitting TRBD1. The assigned J gene may be wrong: the sequence end matches TRBJ2-7 better. Germline CDR1 reads WNHNN; CDR2 reads SYGVQD (reference sequence). The CDR3 has 15 amino acids. The CDR3 reads CASSLYIWTGVEQYF. As DNA, the CDR3 is TGCGCCAGCAGCCTATATATTTGGACAGGGGTCGAGCAGTACTTC.

For the CDR3, the DNA is TGTGCCATCAGTGATCCAGCGGGAGACACAGATACGCAGTATTTT. Translated: CAISDPAGDTDTQYF. The chain has TRBV10-3 and TRBJ2-3, with TRBD2 matching over 8 bases. From germline, CDR1 is ENHRY and CDR2 SYGVKD. With V trimmed by 3 bases and J by 2 bases, 4 bases remained unmatched. This CDR3 spans 15 amino acids.

The rearrangement links TRBV3-1 to TRBJ1-2, with D maybe TRBD1 (5 bases). Trimming shortened V by 4 bases and J by 11 bases, and 17 bases separated the two germline ends. Germline lookup yields CDR1 LGHDT and CDR2 YNNKEL (reference sequence). The CDR3 totals 13 residues. The CDR3 loop is CASSPLVQGQYTF. The CDR3 DNA reads as TGTGCCAGCAGCCCGCTCGTGCAGGGCCAGTACACCTTC.

J is TRBJ2-1 and V is TRBV6-4, with D tentatively TRBD1 or TRBD2 (6 bases each). CDR1 and CDR2 (germline): MRHNA, SNTAGT. The V end lost 4 bases, the J end lost 9 bases, and 16 bases lay between the germline ends. There are 14 residues in the CDR3. The CDR3 protein is CASSGGAAYGEQFF. The CDR3 DNA reads TGTGCCAGCAGTGGGGGGGCAGCGTACGGTGAGCAGTTCTTC.

The sample holds a few counts of this clonotype. The chain is built from TRBV5-1 and TRBJ2-1; 7 bases are shared with TRBD2. Per the germline V gene, CDR1 is SGHRS and CDR2 is YFSETQ. The CDR3 sequence is 14 residues long. The ends lost 0 bases at V and 9 bases at J; junction bases unmatched: 6. The chain's CDR3 is CASSLGTSAGEQFF. CDR3 DNA sequence: TGCGCCAGCAGCTTGGGGACTAGTGCTGGTGAGCAGTTCTTC. The complete variable domain, with remaining parts taken from reference TRBV5-1 and TRBJ2-1, reads KAGVTQTPRYLIKTRGQQVTLSCSPISGHRSVSWYQQTPGQGLQFLFEYFSETQRNKGNFPGRFSGRQFSNSRSEMNVSTLELGDSALYLCASSLGTSAGEQFFGPGTRLTVL.

The chain is built from TRBV27 and TRBJ1-2; the D gene is possibly TRBD1 (6 bases). The CDR3 has 15 residues. Germline CDR1 MNHEY, CDR2 SMNVEV (reference sequence). Trimming shortened V by 0 bases and J by 4 bases, and 12 bases separated the two germline ends. CDR3 nucleotide sequence: TGTGCCAGCAGTTTATCAGGGCCAGGGGCCTATGGCTACACCTTC. Its protein is CASSLSGPGAYGYTF.

This clonotype was found a few times. The chain has TRBV7-9 and TRBJ1-1; a possible D gene is TRBD1 (6 bases). The CDR3 is made up of 13 amino acids. Trimming took off 5 bases at V and 8 bases at J, with 15 bases between the two ends. From germline, CDR1 is SEHNR and CDR2 FQNEAQ (reference sequence). In DNA form, the CDR3 reads TGTGCCAGCAGCCCCGGGGGCGGCATAGAAGCTTTCTTT. Its translation is CASSPGGGIEAFF.

The chain has TRBV5-6 and TRBJ1-2; TRBD1 aligns across 7 bases. The CDR3 is 15 residues long. The junction had 6 bases not matched to a gene; V was cut back by 4 bases and J by 0 bases. The germline V gene encodes CDR1 SGHDT and CDR2 YYEEEE. The CDR3: CASSAGTDANYGYTF. DNA of the CDR3: TGTGCCAGCAGCGCCGGGACAGATGCTAACTATGGCTACACCTTC.

This clonotype was picked up a small number of times. The chain couples TRBV5-1 to TRBJ2-3; weak D call: TRBD1 (5 bases). Trimming took 3 bases from V and 0 from J, leaving 11 bases between them. Germline CDR1 is SGHRS and CDR2 is YFSETQ. The CDR3 extends over 15 amino acids. The CDR3 DNA reads TGCGCCAGCAGCTCGGACACCCGGAGCACAGATACGCAGTATTTT. Translating gives CASSSDTRSTDTQYF.

The chain has TRBV20-1 and TRBJ1-1; 11 bases agree with TRBD1. Germline lookup yields CDR1 DFQATT and CDR2 SNEGSKA (reference sequence). This CDR3 is 15 amino acids long. V shed 2 bases and J 5 bases; nucleotides not matched to a gene: 7. The CDR3 region has the DNA TGCAGTGCTAGATGGCCGGGACAGGGGGGTACTGAAGCTTTCTTT. Its translation: CSARWPGQGGTEAFF.

CDR3 coding DNA: TGCAGCGTTGTTTCCGGGACAGGGGGGTCCGAGCAGTACTTC. This codes for CSVVSGTGGSEQYF. This chain uses TRBV29-1 with TRBJ2-1; TRBD1 aligns across 11 bases. The end of the DNA is better explained by TRBJ2-7, so the J call may be wrong. This CDR3 spans 14 amino acids. Per the germline V gene, CDR1 is SQVTM and CDR2 is ANQGSEA.

Only a few counts were recorded for this clonotype. The V gene is TRBV6-2 or TRBV6-3, the J gene TRBJ2-7; D may match TRBD1 or TRBD2 (5 bases each). V lost 7 bases to trimming and J lost 6 bases, with 16 bases between them. The CDR3 covers 13 residues. The germline gives CDR1 MNHEY, CDR2 SVGEGT. The CDR3 DNA is TGTGCCAGCATCAGGGACGGGCTGAGCGAGCAGTACTTC. Amino acids: CASIRDGLSEQYF.

The chain carries TRBV18 and TRBJ2-5; 11 nucleotides agree with TRBD1. J gave up 7 bases and V 2 bases, and 9 bases lay outside the gene matches. The CDR3 loop spans 16 amino acids. Germline values: CDR1 KGHSH, CDR2 LQKENI. The CDR3 spells CASSPEVLGTGGTQYF. CDR3 in DNA: TGTGCCAGCTCACCAGAAGTCCTCGGGACAGGGGGGACCCAGTACTTC.

Only a few counts were recorded for this clonotype. This chain uses TRBV20-1 with TRBJ2-5; D gene unclear. Trimming pared 3 bases from V and 0 bases from J, leaving 8 bases between. The germline V gene encodes CDR1 DFQATT and CDR2 SNEGSKA (reference sequence). The CDR3 extends over 13 amino acids. This CDR3 reads CSARRGHQETQYF. The DNA of the CDR3 is TGCAGTGCTAGGCGTGGGCACCAAGAGACCCAGTACTTC.

The rearrangement uses TRBV20-1 and TRBJ2-7, with TRBD2 identical over 7 bases. The J call is uncertain, as TRBJ2-5 better fits the DNA end. Germline-derived CDR1 and CDR2 are DFQATT and SNEGSKA (reference sequence). The CDR3 is 16 amino acids. CDR3 in amino acids: CSARAPGRGGVETQYF. CDR3 in DNA: TGCAGTGCTAGAGCCCCAGGTCGGGGAGGGGTGGAGACCCAGTACTTC.

This clonotype appeared a few times. The chain joins TRBV4-1 to TRBJ2-5, with D perhaps matching TRBD2 (5 bases). The germline CDR1 and CDR2 sequences are MGHRA and YSYEKL. The V end lost 4 bases, the J end lost 0 bases, and 6 bases lay between the germline ends. This CDR3 is built from 13 residues. As DNA, the CDR3 is TGCGCCAGCAGCCCCGGGAACCAAGAGACCCAGTACTTC. The encoded protein is CASSPGNQETQYF.

The rearrangement uses TRBV4-1 and TRBJ2-7; D is possibly TRBD1 (5 bases). Looked up from germline, CDR1 is MGHRA and CDR2 is YSYEKL. The V end lost 1 base, the J end lost 4 bases, and 8 bases lay between the germline ends. CDR3 length: 13 amino acids. The CDR3 DNA reads as TGCGCCAGCAGCCAAGGGACACGTTACGAGCAGTACTTC. Its protein product is CASSQGTRYEQYF.

Only a few counts were recorded for this clonotype. The chain recombines TRBV7-2 with TRBJ2-3; perhaps TRBD2 as D (5 bases). The germline V gene encodes CDR1 SGHTA and CDR2 FQGNSA. Trimming pared 6 bases from V and 1 base from J, leaving 17 bases between. This CDR3 contains 16 residues. CDR3 in amino acids: CASSFQTLARTDTQYF. As DNA, the CDR3 is TGTGCCAGCAGTTTCCAGACCCTAGCCCGCACAGATACGCAGTATTTT.

CDR3 coding DNA: TGTGCCAGCAGTTTAACAGGGGGCGGAGGCTATGGCTACACCTTC. This codes for CASSLTGGGGYGYTF. The J gene is TRBJ1-2, the V gene TRBV12-3 or TRBV12-4; 9 bases are shared with TRBD1. The CDR3 sequence is 15 residues long. The ends lost 2 bases at V and 4 bases at J; junction bases unmatched: 5.

The genes are TRBV20-1 and TRBJ1-1, with unresolved D. Germline V lookup: CDR1 DFQATT, CDR2 SNEGSKA (reference sequence). The V end lost 2 bases, the J end lost 0 bases, and 13 bases lay between the germline ends. The CDR3 is 15 amino acids. The CDR3 coding sequence is TGCAGTGCTAGAAGGTTCCCCAGTTTGAACACTGAAGCTTTCTTT. It is translated as CSARRFPSLNTEAFF.

The chain joins TRBV5-1 to TRBJ2-6, with 7 bases identical to TRBD1. The J segment lost 0 bases and the V segment lost 7 bases, leaving 13 bases of the junction unmatched. Germline V lookup: CDR1 SGHRS, CDR2 YFSETQ. The CDR3 totals 18 residues. The CDR3 nucleotides read TGCGCCAGCGGGAGACAGGGCCGGATAGGCTCTGGGGCCAACGTCCTGACTTTC. Translating it yields CASGRQGRIGSGANVLTF.